This T cell receptor (beta chain) was obtained from a study of blood T cells in healthy people across ages. About the research overall: For every two T cells, template switching captured about one barcoded beta molecule.

This CDR3 has 15 residues. Germline CDR1 is SGHTS and CDR2 is YDEGEE. Between the trimmed V and J ends, which lost 4 bases and 4 bases, there was a span of 17 bases. Then a second PCR, running about 6 to 11 cycles, was carried out with a sample-barcoded 5' primer and a J-beta primer mix. At least 2.5 million CDR3-containing paired-end reads were obtained per sample. TCRdb passed the 5' RACE reads through MiXCR, listing each CDR3 protein once. Among 700,000 to 1,000,000 distinct CDR3 sequences listed, more than 40% were seen once. All donors came from Russia, were Caucasian and healthy, and spanned ages roughly 6 to 95. Overall study findings and caveats: Measured against age, TCR beta diversity per million T cells decreased in a roughly linear manner.

This clonotype has just a few counts. Its antigen is still unknown. The sequencing sample was made of blood. The TCR was taken from a man aged 60 to 75 in good health. The V gene is TRBV5-8, the J gene TRBJ2-5; D possibly uses TRBD1 or TRBD2 (6 bases each). CDR3 DNA: TGTGCCAGCAGCCTGGAGCGCAGGGGAGGAGAGACCCAGTACTTC. This translates into CASSLERRGGETQYF.